Each of the 20 T cell receptor beta chains below was sequenced from the same sample in a study of graft-versus-host responses after intestinal transplantation. Here immunoSEQ multiplex PCR was the method, and the copy in TCRdb shows in-frame clones only, minus some. The sample records some 120,000 clones, 90% being singletons. Which antigens these TCRs recognize remains unknown. The sequencing used unstimulated CD4+ T cells sorted from spleen or lymph node cells, collected before intestinal transplant. Receptor source: a human donor who received an intestinal transplant.

The genes are TRBV5-1 and TRBJ1-1; 7 nucleotides agree with TRBD1. This CDR3 spans 17 amino acids. The V gene end was trimmed by 4 bases and the J gene end by 0 bases; junction bases not matched to a gene: 12. Germline CDR1 and CDR2: SGHRS and YFSETQ. Here the CDR3 DNA reads TGCGCCAGCAGCCATCCCTCGACAGGGCGTATGAACACTGAAGCTTTCTTT. It specifies CASSHPSTGRMNTEAFF.

This chain links TRBV19 with TRBJ1-5; 8 bases are a match to TRBD1. The CDR3 loop spans 17 amino acids. The V gene's germline CDR1 is LNHDA and CDR2 SQIVND (reference sequence). The V and J ends lost 1 base and 3 bases, in that order; junction bases with no gene match: 8. For the CDR3, the DNA is TGTGCCAGTAGTATAGGCCGGGACAGGCGGTTCAATCAGCCCCAGCATTTT. This encodes CASSIGRDRRFNQPQHF.

This sequence joins TRBV4-2 and TRBJ1-1; unclear D gene. Germline CDR1 LGHNA, CDR2 YNFKEQ. Trimming removed 4 bases from V and 1 base from J, with 13 bases in between. The CDR3 covers 15 residues. The CDR3 loop reads CASSRSLAANTEAFF. The CDR3 nucleotides are TGTGCCAGCAGCCGGTCTTTGGCGGCGAACACTGAAGCTTTCTTT.

CDR3 nucleotides: TGTGCCAGCAGTTTCTTTGTTTCCGGACAGGGACCCAACGAGCAGTACTTC. It codes for CASSFFVSGQGPNEQYF. The V and J genes are TRBV28 and TRBJ2-7; 8 bases fit TRBD1. V lost 3 bases, J lost 5 bases, and 15 bases stayed unmatched. The CDR3 sequence is 17 residues long. The V gene's germline CDR1 is MDHEN and CDR2 SYDVKM.

This rearrangement joins TRBV4-3 to TRBJ2-7, with a weak D call TRBD2 (5 bases). Germline V gene sequence: CDR1 LGHNA, CDR2 YSLEER. V lost 3 bases to trimming and J lost 0 bases, with 6 bases between them. There are 13 residues in the CDR3. The CDR3 bases are TGCGCCAGCAGCCAGGGAGCCTCCTACGAGCAGTACTTC. As protein: CASSQGASYEQYF.

This chain links TRBV7-8 with TRBJ2-3, with D possibly matching TRBD1 (5 bases). Per the germline V gene, CDR1 is SGHVS and CDR2 is FQNEAQ. The CDR3 is 14 residues long. The V gene lost 5 bases and the J gene lost 2 bases, with 11 bases spanning the gap. The CDR3 loop reads CASSRQPVTDTQYF. The CDR3, as DNA: TGTGCCAGCAGCAGACAGCCGGTCACAGATACGCAGTATTTT.

This chain connects TRBV10-3 to TRBJ2-7; maybe TRBD2 (6 bases). V was pared by 2 bases and J by 1 base, with 12 bases between. The CDR3 is 15 amino acids. The germline gives CDR1 ENHRY, CDR2 SYGVKD. The CDR3 nucleotides read TGTGCCATCAGTGAGAGGATAGCGGCGTCCTACGAGCAGTACTTC. Translation gives CAISERIAASYEQYF.

The rearrangement uses TRBV25-1 and TRBJ2-7, with TRBD2 matching over 11 bases. CDR3 size: 15 residues. In germline, CDR1 is MGHDK, CDR2 SYGVNS. Trimming removed 6 bases from V and 5 bases from J; junction bases left unmatched: 9. The DNA for the CDR3 is TGTGCCAGCAGGGAGGGTAGCGGGGGGGCGCACGAGCAGTACTTC. Translated: CASREGSGGAHEQYF.

Note on this clone: Additional DNA sequences in this sample encode the identical CDR3. V usage is TRBV18 and J usage is TRBJ2-2; TRBD2 agrees at 8 bases. CDR1 and CDR2 (germline): KGHSH, LQKENI. CDR3 length: 15 residues. V lost 3 bases, J lost 0 bases, and 0 bases stayed unmatched. The CDR3 is CASSPSGANTGELFF. Here the CDR3 DNA reads TGTGCCAGCTCACCTAGCGGGGCGAACACCGGGGAGCTGTTTTTT. The complete variable domain, with remaining parts taken from reference TRBV18 and TRBJ2-2, reads NAGVMQNPRHLVRRRGQEARLRCSPMKGHSHVYWYRQLPEEGLKFMVYLQKENIIDESGMPKERFSAEFPKEGPSILRIQQVVRGDSAAYFCASSPSGANTGELFFGEGSRLTVL.

CDR3 amino acids: CASSPRQGLPNQPQHF. The DNA for the CDR3 is TGTGCCAGCAGTCCTCGACAGGGGCTACCGAATCAGCCCCAGCATTTT. The chain has TRBV27 and TRBJ1-5; 8 bases fit TRBD1. The J segment lost 4 bases and the V segment lost 5 bases, leaving 10 bases of the junction unmatched. The CDR3 extends over 16 amino acids. The V gene's germline CDR1 is MNHEY and CDR2 SMNVEV (reference sequence).

The chain employs TRBV28 and TRBJ2-3; 7 bases map to TRBD1. With V trimmed by 5 bases and J by 4 bases, 12 bases remained unmatched. The CDR3 is made up of 16 amino acids. CDR1 and CDR2 from the germline V gene are MDHEN and SYDVKM. CDR3 residues: CASSPLPGQHSDTQYF. The CDR3 DNA follows: TGTGCCAGCAGTCCCCTACCGGGACAGCACTCAGATACGCAGTATTTT.

The genes are TRBV30 and TRBJ1-6, with D perhaps matching TRBD1 (6 bases). The CDR3 loop spans 15 amino acids. The germline CDR1 and CDR2 sequences are GTSNPN and SVGIG (reference sequence). Between the trimmed V and J ends, which lost 5 bases and 0 bases, there was a span of 11 bases. The CDR3 loop is CAWSRQVSYNSPLHF. DNA of the CDR3: TGTGCCTGGTCACGACAGGTCTCCTATAATTCACCCCTCCACTTT.

The chain couples TRBV5-6 to TRBJ1-4; 7 positions match TRBD1. This CDR3 is built from 16 residues. V gave up 4 bases and J gave up 7 bases; unmatched junction bases: 13. CDR1 is SGHDT, CDR2 YYEEEE, per germline. CDR3 in DNA: TGTGCCAGCAGCCCTTCCCAAAGGGGGCTGACTGAAAAACTGTTTTTT. Its protein product is CASSPSQRGLTEKLFF. Full variable domain (outside the CDR3, taken from reference TRBV5-6 and TRBJ1-4): DAGVTQSPTHLIKTRGQQVTLRCSPKSGHDTVSWYQQALGQGPQFIFQYYEEEERQRGNFPDRFSGHQFPNYSSELNVNALLLGDSALYLCASSPSQRGLTEKLFFGSGTQLSVL.

This rearrangement joins TRBV5-4 to TRBJ2-5; 7 bases align to TRBD1. The CDR3 consists of 14 residues. Trimming at V came to 4 bases and at J to 5 bases, leaving 8 bases not matched to a gene. CDR1 and CDR2 from the germline V gene are SGHNT and YYREEE (reference sequence). The CDR3 DNA reads as TGTGCCAGCAGCCCGGCAGGGGGATGGGAGACCCAGTACTTC. It specifies CASSPAGGWETQYF.

The chain joins TRBV30 to TRBJ2-5; TRBD2 agrees at 9 bases. V gave up 2 bases and J gave up 9 bases; unmatched junction bases: 10. The CDR3 covers 14 residues. CDR1 and CDR2 (germline): GTSNPN, SVGIG (reference sequence). CDR3 protein: CAWSSGTSKRAQYF. CDR3 coding DNA: TGTGCCTGGAGTTCCGGGACTAGCAAAAGGGCCCAGTACTTC.

The chain uses TRBV7-9 and TRBJ2-5; D might be TRBD2 (5 bases). The germline V gene has CDR1 SEHNR and CDR2 FQNEAQ (reference sequence). Trimming removed 3 bases from V and 7 bases from J, with 15 bases in between. The CDR3 loop spans 14 amino acids. The CDR3 sequence: CASSLGEGSGTQYF. The CDR3, as DNA: TGTGCCAGCAGCTTGGGTGAGGGCAGTGGGACCCAGTACTTC.

The chain employs TRBV2 and TRBJ2-3; D perhaps matches TRBD2 (6 bases). Germline CDR1 and CDR2: SNHLY and FYNNEI. The V and J ends lost 5 bases and 6 bases respectively, with 6 bases between them. The CDR3 is 11 amino acids. CDR3 sequence reads: CASSLADTQYF. The CDR3 DNA sequence: TGTGCCAGCAGTCTAGCGGATACGCAGTATTTT.

A few counts support this clone. V gene TRBV5-1 combines with J gene TRBJ1-6; D is uncertain. Germline V gene data show CDR1 as SGHRS and CDR2 as YFSETQ. V lost 0 bases, J lost 4 bases, and 5 bases lay in between. This CDR3 is built from 14 residues. The CDR3 loop reads CASSLAQYNSPLHF. The DNA of the CDR3 is TGCGCCAGCAGCTTGGCCCAGTATAATTCACCCCTCCACTTT.

The CDR3 loop is CASMEGTDTQYF. CDR3 coding DNA: TGTGCCAGCATGGAGGGGACAGATACGCAGTATTTT. V usage is TRBV7-9 and J usage is TRBJ2-3; D is perhaps TRBD2 (6 bases). The CDR3 length is 12 residues. CDR1 SEHNR and CDR2 FQNEAQ come from the germline V gene (reference sequence). V was clipped by 7 bases and J by 3 bases, with 8 bases between them.

The V gene is TRBV11-2, the J gene TRBJ1-1; tentative D call: TRBD1 (6 bases). Germline values: CDR1 SGHAT, CDR2 FQNNGV. The V gene lost 4 bases and the J gene lost 5 bases, with 11 bases spanning the gap. This CDR3 has 13 residues. In nucleotides, the CDR3 is TGTGCCAGCAGCTCCAGGGGTACTACTGAAGCTTTCTTT. Protein product: CASSSRGTTEAFF.